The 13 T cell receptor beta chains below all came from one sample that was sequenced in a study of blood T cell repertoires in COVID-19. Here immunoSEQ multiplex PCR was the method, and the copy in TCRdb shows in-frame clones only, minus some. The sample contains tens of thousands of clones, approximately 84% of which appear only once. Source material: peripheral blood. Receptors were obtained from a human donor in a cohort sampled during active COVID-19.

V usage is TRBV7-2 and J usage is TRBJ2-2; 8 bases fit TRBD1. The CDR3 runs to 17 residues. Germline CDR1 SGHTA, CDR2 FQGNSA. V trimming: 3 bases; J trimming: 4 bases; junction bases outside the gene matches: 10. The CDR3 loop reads CASSLGTGGGGTGELFF. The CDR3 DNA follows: TGTGCCAGCAGCTTGGGTACAGGGGGAGGAGGCACCGGGGAGCTGTTTTTT.

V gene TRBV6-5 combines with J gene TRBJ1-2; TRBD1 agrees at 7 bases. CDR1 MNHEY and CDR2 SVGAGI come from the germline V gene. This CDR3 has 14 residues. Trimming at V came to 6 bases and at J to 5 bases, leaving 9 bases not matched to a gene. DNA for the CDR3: TGTGCCAGCAGATTAGGAGGGACAGTATATGGCTACACCTTC. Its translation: CASRLGGTVYGYTF.

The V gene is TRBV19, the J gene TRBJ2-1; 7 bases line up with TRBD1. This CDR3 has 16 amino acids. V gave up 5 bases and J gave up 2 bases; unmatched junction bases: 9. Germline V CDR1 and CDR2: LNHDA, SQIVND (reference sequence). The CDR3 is CASSLFGTDTYNEQFF. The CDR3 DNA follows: TGTGCCAGTAGTCTGTTCGGGACAGACACCTACAATGAGCAGTTCTTC.

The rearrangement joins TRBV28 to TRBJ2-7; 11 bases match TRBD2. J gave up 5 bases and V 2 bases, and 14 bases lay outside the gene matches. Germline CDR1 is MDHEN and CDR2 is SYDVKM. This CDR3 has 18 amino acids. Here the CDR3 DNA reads TGTGCCAGCAGTTTAGAACTAGCGGGAGTAGCGCGGGGGGACGAGCAGTACTTC. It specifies CASSLELAGVARGDEQYF.

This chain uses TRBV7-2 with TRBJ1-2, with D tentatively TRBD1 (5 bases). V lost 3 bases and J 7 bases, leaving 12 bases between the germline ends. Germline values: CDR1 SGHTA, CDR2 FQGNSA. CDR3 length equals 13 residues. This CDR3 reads CASSLNRRGGYTF. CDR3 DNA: TGTGCCAGCAGCTTGAACAGGCGCGGTGGCTACACCTTC.

The chain's CDR3 is CASSQGQNSNQPQHF. CDR3 DNA: TGCGCCAGCAGCCAAGGACAAAATAGCAATCAGCCCCAGCATTTT. The chain joins TRBV4-1 to TRBJ1-5; no reliable D call. In germline, CDR1 is MGHRA, CDR2 YSYEKL. CDR3 length equals 15 residues. With 1 base removed from V and 0 bases from J, the gap between germline ends came to 7 bases.

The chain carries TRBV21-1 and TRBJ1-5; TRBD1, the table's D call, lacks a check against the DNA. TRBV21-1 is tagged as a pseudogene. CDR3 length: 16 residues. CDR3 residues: CARDQFRQGEHQPQHF. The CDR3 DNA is TGTGCCAGAGATCAATTTCGGCAGGGGGAACATCAGCCCCAGCATTTT.

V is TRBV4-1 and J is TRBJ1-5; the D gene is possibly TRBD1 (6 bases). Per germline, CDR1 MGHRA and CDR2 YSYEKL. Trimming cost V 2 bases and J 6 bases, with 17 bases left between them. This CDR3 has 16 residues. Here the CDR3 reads CASSQSLRGALQPQHF. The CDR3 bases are TGCGCCAGCAGCCAATCATTACGGGGGGCCCTTCAGCCCCAGCATTTT.

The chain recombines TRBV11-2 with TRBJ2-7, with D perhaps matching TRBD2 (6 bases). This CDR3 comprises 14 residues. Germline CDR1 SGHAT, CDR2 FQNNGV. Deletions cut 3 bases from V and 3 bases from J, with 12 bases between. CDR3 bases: TGTGCCAGCAGCTTTTTGACTAGGGTCTACGAGCAGTACTTC. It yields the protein CASSFLTRVYEQYF.

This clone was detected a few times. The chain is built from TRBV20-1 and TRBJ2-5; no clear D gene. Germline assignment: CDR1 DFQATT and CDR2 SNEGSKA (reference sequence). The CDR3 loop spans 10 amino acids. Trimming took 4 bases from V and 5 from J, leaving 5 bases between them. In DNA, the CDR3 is TGCAGTGCTACCAGGGAGACCCAGTACTTC. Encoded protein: CSATRETQYF.

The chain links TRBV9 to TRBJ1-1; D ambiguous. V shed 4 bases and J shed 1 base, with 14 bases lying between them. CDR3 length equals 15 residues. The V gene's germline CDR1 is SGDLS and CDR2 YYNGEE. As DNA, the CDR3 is TGTGCCAGCAGCCGCAGACCGGAGGCGAACACTGAAGCTTTCTTT. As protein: CASSRRPEANTEAFF. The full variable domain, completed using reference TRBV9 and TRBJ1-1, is DSGVTQTPKHLITATGQRVTLRCSPRSGDLSVYWYQQSLDQGLQFLIQYYNGEERAKGNILERFSAQQFPDLHSELNLSSLELGDSALYFCASSRRPEANTEAFFGQGTRLTVV.

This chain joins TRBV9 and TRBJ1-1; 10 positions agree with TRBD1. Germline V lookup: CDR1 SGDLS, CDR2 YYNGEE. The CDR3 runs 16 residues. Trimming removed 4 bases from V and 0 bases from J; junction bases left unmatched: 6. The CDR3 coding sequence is TGTGCCAGCAGCCCACGGGGACAGGGGATGAACACTGAAGCTTTCTTT. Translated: CASSPRGQGMNTEAFF.

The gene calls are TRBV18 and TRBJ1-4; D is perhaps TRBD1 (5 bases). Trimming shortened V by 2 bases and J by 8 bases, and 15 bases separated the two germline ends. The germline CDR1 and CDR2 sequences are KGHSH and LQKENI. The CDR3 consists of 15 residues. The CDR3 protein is CASSPAFQGKEKLFF. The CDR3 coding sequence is TGTGCCAGCTCACCAGCTTTCCAGGGTAAAGAAAAACTGTTTTTT.